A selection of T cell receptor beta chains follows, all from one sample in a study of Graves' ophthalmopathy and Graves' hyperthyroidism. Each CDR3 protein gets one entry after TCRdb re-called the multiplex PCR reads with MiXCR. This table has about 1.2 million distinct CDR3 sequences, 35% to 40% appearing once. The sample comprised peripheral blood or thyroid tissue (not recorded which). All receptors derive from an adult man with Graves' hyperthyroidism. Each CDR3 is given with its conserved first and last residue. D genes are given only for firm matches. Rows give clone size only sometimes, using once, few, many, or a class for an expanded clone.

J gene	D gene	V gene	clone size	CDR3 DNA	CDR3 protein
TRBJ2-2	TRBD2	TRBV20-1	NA	TGCAGTGCTAGAGTAGCGGGAGTGACCGGGGAGCTGTTTTTT	CSARVAGVTGELFF
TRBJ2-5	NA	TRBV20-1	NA	TGCAGTGCTAGAGTGAAACAGACCCAGTACTTC	CSARVKQTQYF
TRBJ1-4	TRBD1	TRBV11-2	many	TGTGCCAGCAGCTCAAGACAGGGGGCGTCGAATGAAAAACTGTTTTTT	CASSSRQGASNEKLFF
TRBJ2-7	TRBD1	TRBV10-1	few	TGCGCCAGCACCCCGGGACAGGGGACCGAGCAGTACTTC	CASTPGQGTEQYF
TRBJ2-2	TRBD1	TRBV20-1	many	TGCAGTGCTAGCCGACAGGGGAACACCGGGGAGCTGTTTTTT	CSASRQGNTGELFF
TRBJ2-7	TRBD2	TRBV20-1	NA	TGCAGTGCTAGAGACGGGCTAGCGGGAGTTTCCGGGGAGCTGTACTTC	CSARDGLAGVSGELYF
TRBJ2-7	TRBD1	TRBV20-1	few	TGCAGTGCTAGGACAGGGGGCGCTACTACCTACGAGCAGTACTTC	CSARTGGATTYEQYF
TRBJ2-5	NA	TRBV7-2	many	TGTGCCAGCAGCTTAGCTGGGAGGGGGAGGGAGGCCCAGTACTTC	CASSLAGRGREAQYF
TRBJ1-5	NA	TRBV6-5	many	TGTGCCAGCAGTTACTTTAGGGGGGATAATCAGCCCCAGCATTTT	CASSYFRGDNQPQHF
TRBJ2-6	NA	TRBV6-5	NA	TGTGCCAGCAGTCGAGCGGTCTCTGGGGCCAACGTCCTGACTTTC	CASSRAVSGANVLTF
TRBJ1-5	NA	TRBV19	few	TGTGCCAGCAGCCAAAGGGACATTAGCAATCAGCCCCAGCATTTT	CASSQRDISNQPQHF
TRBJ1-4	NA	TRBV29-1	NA	TGCAGCGTTGAACACAGGGACCGTAATTCTGAACTGTTTTTT	CSVEHRDRNSELFF
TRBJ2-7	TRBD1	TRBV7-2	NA	TGTGCCAGCATCGACAGGGGTGAGCAGTACTTC	CASIDRGEQYF
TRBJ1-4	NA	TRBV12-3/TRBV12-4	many	TGTGCCAGCAGCCCAGGGGATCTTAATGAAAAACTGTTTTTT	CASSPGDLNEKLFF
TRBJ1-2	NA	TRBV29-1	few	TGCAGCGTTGAGGGGGGTGAGGTGCATTATGGCTACACCTTC	CSVEGGEVHYGYTF
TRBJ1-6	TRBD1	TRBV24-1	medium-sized	TGTGCCACCAGTGATTGGACAGGGGCAGATTCACCCCTCCACTTT	CATSDWTGADSPLHF
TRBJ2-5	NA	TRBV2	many	TGTGCTTCGCGGCGGGGGACAGTTTCAGAGACCCAGTACTTC	CASRRGTVSETQYF
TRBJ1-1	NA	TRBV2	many	TGTGCCAGCATGAAGGGTACGGGCACTGAAGCTTTCTTT	CASMKGTGTEAFF
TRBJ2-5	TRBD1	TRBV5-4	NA	TGTGCCAGCAGCTTGGGGGCGTGGGACAGGCCCCAAGAGACCCAGTACTTC	CASSLGAWDRPQETQYF
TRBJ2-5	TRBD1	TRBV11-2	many	TGTGCCAGCAGTCCCACAGGGGGTTCTGAGACCCAGTACTTC	CASSPTGGSETQYF
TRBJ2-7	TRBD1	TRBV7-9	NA	TGTGCCAGCAGCTTACCCGGGACAGGGGGGTCCTACGAGCAGTACTTC	CASSLPGTGGSYEQYF
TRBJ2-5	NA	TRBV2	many	TGTGCCAGCAGGCCGGGACTTATACAAGAGACCCAGTACTTC	CASRPGLIQETQYF
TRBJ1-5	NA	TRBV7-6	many	TGTGCCAGCAGCAGTGGCACTCAGCCCCAGCATTTT	CASSSGTQPQHF
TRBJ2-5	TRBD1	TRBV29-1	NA	TGCAGCATTAAAGGGACAGGGGTTTTCCAAGAGACCCAGTACTTC	CSIKGTGVFQETQYF
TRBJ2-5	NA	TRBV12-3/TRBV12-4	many	TGTGCCAGCAGGAGGCAGGCCCGAGAGACCCAGTACTTC	CASRRQARETQYF
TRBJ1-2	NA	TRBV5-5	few	TGTGCCAGCAGCTTGGCGGGGGTACGCGGCTACACCTTC	CASSLAGVRGYTF
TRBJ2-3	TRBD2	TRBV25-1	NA	TGTGCCAGCAGACTAGCGGGAGCGAGAGATACGCAGTATTTT	CASRLAGARDTQYF
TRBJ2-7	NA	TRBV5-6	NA	TGTGCCAGCAGCTTTCCCCGGACCCGGGAGCAGTACTTC	CASSFPRTREQYF
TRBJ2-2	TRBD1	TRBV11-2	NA	TGTGCCAGCAGCTTAAGTCCAGGGGGCCTGACCGGGGAGCTGTTTTTT	CASSLSPGGLTGELFF
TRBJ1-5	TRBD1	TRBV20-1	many	TGCAGTGCCAGATCCGGGACAGGGCCCAATCAGCCCCAGCATTTT	CSARSGTGPNQPQHF
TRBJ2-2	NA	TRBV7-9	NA	TGTGCCAGCAGCTTATGGGGGGAAGGGTCCCTGAACACCGGGGAGCTGTTTTTT	CASSLWGEGSLNTGELFF
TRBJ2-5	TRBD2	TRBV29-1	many	TGCAGCGTCGCAAACCCAGCCGGGACTAGCGGGAGTAGGAAGAGTTGGGGGTATCCGGAGACCCAGTACTTC	CSVANPAGTSGSRKSWGYPETQYF
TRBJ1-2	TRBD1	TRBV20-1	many	TGCAGTGCTTTTGTACAGGGGGCGGGCTACACCTTC	CSAFVQGAGYTF
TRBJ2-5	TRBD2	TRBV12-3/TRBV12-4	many	TGTGCCAGCAGTTTTGAGCGGGGAGAGACCCAGTACTTC	CASSFERGETQYF
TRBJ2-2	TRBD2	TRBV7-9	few	TGTGCCAGCACCCCCCCGGGGACTAAAAACACCGGGGAGCTGTTTTTT	CASTPPGTKNTGELFF
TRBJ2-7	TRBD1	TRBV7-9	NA	TGTGCCAGCAGCTTGGCCGCGGACAGGGCGTACGAGCAGTACTTC	CASSLAADRAYEQYF
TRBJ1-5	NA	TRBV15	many	TGTGCCACCAGCGCCGAGGGCAGGGGCGCCTATCAGCCCCAGCATTTT	CATSAEGRGAYQPQHF
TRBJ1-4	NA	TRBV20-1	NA	TGCAGCGTTGAAGAGGGGACACTGTTTTTT	CSVEEGTLFF
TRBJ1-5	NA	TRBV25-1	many	TGTGCCAGCAGTGAGGGGCCGCGGCGGCCCCAGCATTTT	CASSEGPRRPQHF
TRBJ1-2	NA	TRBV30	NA	TGTGCCTGGAGTGTGGGGTGGACAACCTCTCATGGCTACACCTTC	CAWSVGWTTSHGYTF
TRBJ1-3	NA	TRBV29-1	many	TGCAGCGTTGATTATGTGAACACCATATATTTT	CSVDYVNTIYF
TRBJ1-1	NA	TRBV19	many	TGTGCCAGTAGTATCTTAGGAGGAACTGAAGCTTTCTTT	CASSILGGTEAFF
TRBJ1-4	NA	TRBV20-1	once	TGCAGTGCTAGGGCGGGGGAAAAACTGTTTTTT	CSARAGEKLFF
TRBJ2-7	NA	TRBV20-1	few	TGCAGTGCTCAAGCCCACTCCTACGAGCAGTACTTC	CSAQAHSYEQYF
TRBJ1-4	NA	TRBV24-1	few	TGTGCCACCAGTGATCCCGCGACAGCAACTAATGAAAAACTGTTTTTT	CATSDPATATNEKLFF
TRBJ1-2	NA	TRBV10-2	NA	TGCGCCAGCAGTGGACAGGTGGCTAACACCTTC	CASSGQVANTF
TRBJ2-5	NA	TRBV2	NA	TGTGCCAGCAGTGAAAGCGGCGGGTCATCTATGGAGACCCAGTACTTC	CASSESGGSSMETQYF
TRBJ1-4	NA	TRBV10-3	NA	TGTGCCGCGACGAACGGGGGGGAAAAACTGTTTTTT	CAATNGGEKLFF
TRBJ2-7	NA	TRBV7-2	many	TGTGCCAGCAGCAGGGACTGGCGCTACGAGCAGTACTTC	CASSRDWRYEQYF
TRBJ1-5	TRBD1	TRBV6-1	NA	TGTGCCAGCAGTCAACCCGGACAGGGCAGGCAGCCCCAGCATTTT	CASSQPGQGRQPQHF
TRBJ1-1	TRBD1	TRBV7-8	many	TGTGCCAGCAGAGTGGGACAGGGCAGGACTGAAGCTTTCTTT	CASRVGQGRTEAFF
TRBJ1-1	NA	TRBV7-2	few	TGTGCCAGCAGAAAAGGGGAGGAGCACACTGAAGCTTTCTTT	CASRKGEEHTEAFF